This T cell receptor (beta chain) was obtained from a study of CD8+ T cells in alopecia areata. Overall study: Twice a day, 5 to 10 mg of oral tofacitinib was administered to treated patients. Findings and caveats of the study: Normal scalp showed lower clonality than lesional scalp, especially alopecia totalis/universalis. Scalp clonality dropped significantly under tofacitinib, as did expanded CD8+ top-100 clones.

The sample's treatment: oral pan-JAK inhibitor, 5-10 mg twice daily. The study team obtained lesional scalp punch biopsies and peripheral blood from alopecia areata patients. cDNA serving as the sequencing template came from extracted, reverse transcribed RNA. Profiled with immunoSEQ multiplex PCR; TCRdb holds only in-frame clones, not every one. Of under 200,000 clones in the sample, around 71% were seen once. Points on this clone: Its cognate antigen is unknown.

This specimen consisted of CD4+ T cells sorted from blood, obtained at week 4, from a patient treated with tofacitinib. This clonotype was obtained from a human donor with alopecia areata.

CDR3 coding DNA: TGCAGCGTTGAATCCGTCTCCTACGAGCAGTACTTC. It translates to CSVESVSYEQYF. The rearrangement uses TRBV29-1 and TRBJ2-7; D not certain. V lost 2 bases to trimming and J lost 0 bases, with 5 bases between them. CDR1 is SQVTM and CDR2 is ANQGSEA in the germline V gene. This CDR3 has 12 amino acids.